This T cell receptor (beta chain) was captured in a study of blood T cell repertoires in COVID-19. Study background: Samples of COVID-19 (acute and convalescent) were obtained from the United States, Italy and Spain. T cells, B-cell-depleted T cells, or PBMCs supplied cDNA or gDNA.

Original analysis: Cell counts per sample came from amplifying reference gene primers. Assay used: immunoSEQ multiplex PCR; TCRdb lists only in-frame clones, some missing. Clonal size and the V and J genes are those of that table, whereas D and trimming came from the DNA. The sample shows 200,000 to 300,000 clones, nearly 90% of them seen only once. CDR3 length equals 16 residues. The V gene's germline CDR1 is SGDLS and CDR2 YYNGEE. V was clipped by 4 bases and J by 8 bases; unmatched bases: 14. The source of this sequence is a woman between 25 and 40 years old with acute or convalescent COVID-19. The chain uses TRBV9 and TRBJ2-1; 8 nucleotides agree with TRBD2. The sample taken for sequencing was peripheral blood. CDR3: CASSPRGAGDPDEQFF. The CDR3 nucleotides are TGTGCCAGCAGCCCGCGGGGGGCGGGAGATCCGGATGAGCAGTTCTTC.